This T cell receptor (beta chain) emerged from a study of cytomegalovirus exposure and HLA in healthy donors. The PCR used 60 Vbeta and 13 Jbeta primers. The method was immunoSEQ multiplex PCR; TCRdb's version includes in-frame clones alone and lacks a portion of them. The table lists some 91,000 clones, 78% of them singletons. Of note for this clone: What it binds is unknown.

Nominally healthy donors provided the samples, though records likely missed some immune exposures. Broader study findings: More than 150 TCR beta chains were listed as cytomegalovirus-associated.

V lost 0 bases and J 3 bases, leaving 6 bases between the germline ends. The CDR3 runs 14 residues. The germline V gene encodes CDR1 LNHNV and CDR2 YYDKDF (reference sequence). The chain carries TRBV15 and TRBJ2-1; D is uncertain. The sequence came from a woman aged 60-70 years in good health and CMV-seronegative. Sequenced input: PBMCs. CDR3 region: CATSREPSYNEQFF. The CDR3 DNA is TGTGCCACCAGCAGAGAACCCAGCTACAATGAGCAGTTCTTC.